This T cell receptor (beta chain) was documented in a study of blood T cell repertoires in COVID-19. Looking at the study overall: The cDNA or gDNA used as material had been derived from T cells, B-cell-depleted T cells, or PBMCs.

As originally analysed: By means of reference gene primer amplification, nucleated cell counts were estimated. Clones were read by immunoSEQ multiplex PCR, and TCRdb kept only the in-frame ones, dropping some. Clone size and V and J calls were adopted from that table, with D and trimming inferred from the DNA. The table has about 180,000 clones, approximately 86% seen once. The ends lost 7 bases at V and 2 bases at J; junction bases unmatched: 5. There are 14 residues in the CDR3. Germline CDR1 SNHLY, CDR2 FYNNEI. Sample: peripheral blood. The clonotype was recovered from a man between 50 and 59 years old with active or convalescent COVID-19. This rearrangement joins TRBV2 to TRBJ1-5, with TRBD1 matching 7 bases. The CDR3 region is CASILDRGNQPQHF. The CDR3 bases are TGTGCCAGCATCCTAGACAGGGGCAATCAGCCCCAGCATTTT.